This T cell receptor (beta chain) was sequenced in a study of T-cell reconstitution after alpha-beta-depleted transplantation in children. Study-level results: It was newly produced T cells that mostly accounted for T-cell counts and diversity one year after transplant.

Using unique molecular identifiers, the investigators prepared the TCRbeta library. In TCRdb, the PCR reads were re-called with MiXCR into one record per CDR3 protein. This sample has about 870,000 distinct CDR3 sequences; around 15% occur once, and the top ten carry roughly 4.8%. A few counts support this clonotype. Its antigen remains unknown. The CDR3 loop spans 16 amino acids. Germline V gene lookup returns CDR1 MDHEN and CDR2 SYDVKM. Trimming removed 3 bases from V and 0 bases from J; junction bases left unmatched: 6. The clonotype comes from a male patient between 10 and 17 years old who had a stem cell transplant for acute lymphoblastic leukemia, so the T cells may come from the graft donor. This material consisted of PBMCs, mostly from graft donor cells, taken 360 days after TCRalphabeta/CD19-depleted stem cell transplant. The chain links TRBV28 to TRBJ2-3, with 7 bases lining up with TRBD1. The CDR3 sequence: CASSFLGQKSTDTQYF. The CDR3 DNA sequence: TGTGCCAGCAGTTTTCTGGGACAGAAAAGCACAGATACGCAGTATTTT.